Presented here are 31 T cell receptor beta chains from one specimen sequenced in a study of T cell responses to AZD1222 COVID-19 vaccine. Profiling relied on immunoSEQ multiplex PCR, and the TCRdb table lists in-frame clones only, not all of them. The table lists 99,000 or so clones, 70% to 90% of them singletons, with around 9.1% in the top ten. The starting material was peripheral blood, obtained on day 0 of AZD1222 vaccination. These receptors all come from an adult in good health.

The V gene is TRBV18, the J gene TRBJ1-1; TRBD1 is a possible D gene (5 bases). The CDR3 runs to 15 residues. Germline V gives CDR1 KGHSH, CDR2 LQKENI. The germline V and J ends were trimmed by 3 bases and 3 bases, with 14 bases remaining between them. Here the CDR3 reads CASSPGDSLYTEAFF. CDR3 in DNA: TGTGCCAGCTCACCCGGCGACAGCCTCTACACTGAAGCTTTCTTT.

A single count supports this clone. The chain carries TRBV27 and TRBJ1-4; D remains ambiguous. V gave up 3 bases and J gave up 0 bases, with 2 bases separating them. Per germline, CDR1 MNHEY and CDR2 SMNVEV (reference sequence). This CDR3 has 13 amino acids. CDR3 in amino acids: CASSLSTNEKLFF. In DNA form, the CDR3 reads TGTGCCAGCAGTTTGTCAACTAATGAAAAACTGTTTTTT.

This chain connects TRBV27 to TRBJ1-2; 7 bases map to TRBD1. The CDR3 extends over 15 amino acids. Trimming removed 6 bases from V and 2 bases from J; junction bases left unmatched: 9. CDR1 and CDR2 from the germline V gene are MNHEY and SMNVEV (reference sequence). The CDR3 loop reads CASSLDRDSNYGYTF. The CDR3 DNA reads TGTGCCAGCAGCTTAGACAGGGACTCCAACTATGGCTACACCTTC.

The chain couples TRBV19 to TRBJ1-5, with unresolved D. CDR3 length equals 11 residues. Germline CDR1 and CDR2: LNHDA and SQIVND (reference sequence). V dropped 5 bases and J dropped 3 bases, with 2 bases sitting between them. For the CDR3, the DNA is TGTGCCAGTAGTTCCAATCAGCCCCAGCATTTT. This codes for CASSSNQPQHF.

This clone was observed a single time. This chain links TRBV2 with TRBJ2-1, with 15 bases fitting TRBD2. This CDR3 is built from 15 residues. The V and J ends lost 4 bases and 7 bases, in that order; junction bases with no gene match: 2. CDR1 and CDR2 from the germline V gene are SNHLY and FYNNEI. CDR3 amino acids: CASSAGLAGGNEQFF. The CDR3 region has the DNA TGTGCCAGCAGTGCGGGACTAGCGGGAGGAAATGAGCAGTTCTTC.

This clone has only a few counts. The chain is built from TRBV19 and TRBJ1-1; D might be TRBD1 (6 bases). Germline values: CDR1 LNHDA, CDR2 SQIVND (reference sequence). This CDR3 comprises 14 residues. The V and J ends lost 2 bases and 5 bases respectively, with 12 bases between them. DNA for the CDR3: TGTGCCAGTAGTATAACGTCAGGGGAAACTGAAGCTTTCTTT. Translation gives CASSITSGETEAFF.

This clone has only a few counts. The chain has TRBV7-3 and TRBJ2-1; 8 bases fit TRBD2. Unmatched junction bases numbered 8, after V lost 5 bases and J lost 5 bases. CDR1 and CDR2 from the germline V gene are SGHTA and FQGTGA. This CDR3 has 15 residues. CDR3 sequence: CASSAYSGTNNEQFF. The CDR3 DNA reads TGTGCCAGCAGCGCCTATAGCGGGACCAACAATGAGCAGTTCTTC.

V gene TRBV5-1 combines with J gene TRBJ2-7; TRBD2 matches at 8 bases. Germline loops: CDR1 SGHRS, CDR2 YFSETQ. The CDR3 length is 15 residues. V gave up 1 base and J gave up 0 bases; unmatched junction bases: 3. CDR3 residues: CASSLPSGSSYEQYF. Written as DNA, the CDR3 is TGCGCCAGCAGCTTGCCGAGCGGGAGCTCCTACGAGCAGTACTTC.

The V gene is TRBV27, the J gene TRBJ1-2; TRBD1 matches at 8 bases. V trimming: 5 bases; J trimming: 6 bases; junction bases outside the gene matches: 14. Germline-derived CDR1 and CDR2 are MNHEY and SMNVEV (reference sequence). The CDR3 loop spans 16 amino acids. CDR3: CASSTFRTGKFDGYTF. The CDR3 DNA is TGTGCCAGCAGTACGTTCCGGACAGGGAAGTTCGATGGCTACACCTTC.

This chain joins TRBV29-1 and TRBJ2-2; 14 bases line up with TRBD2. Germline V gene data show CDR1 as SQVTM and CDR2 as ANQGSEA. The J segment lost 5 bases and the V segment lost 7 bases, leaving 3 bases of the junction unmatched. The CDR3 spans 14 residues. CDR3 residues: CSGRTSGRTGELFF. CDR3 sequence (DNA): TGCAGCGGGCGGACTAGCGGGAGGACCGGGGAGCTGTTTTTT.

The chain carries TRBV7-9 and TRBJ2-1; D unclear. This CDR3 comprises 15 residues. Germline lookup yields CDR1 SEHNR and CDR2 FQNEAQ (reference sequence). V lost 5 bases to trimming and J lost 0 bases, with 11 bases between them. The CDR3 sequence: CASSAKFPSYNEQFF. CDR3 nucleotide sequence: TGTGCCAGCAGCGCTAAATTCCCCTCCTACAATGAGCAGTTCTTC.

The chain has TRBV19 and TRBJ2-7; 10 bases agree with TRBD1. The CDR3 has 14 residues. V lost 7 bases, J lost 0 bases, and 3 bases stayed unmatched. CDR1 is LNHDA and CDR2 is SQIVND in the germline V gene (reference sequence). The DNA for the CDR3 is TGTGCCAGTAATCGACAGGGGGCCTCCTACGAGCAGTACTTC. Translated, it gives CASNRQGASYEQYF.

The gene calls are TRBV19 and TRBJ1-1, with D possibly being TRBD1 (5 bases). The CDR3 contains 14 residues. Looked up from germline, CDR1 is LNHDA and CDR2 is SQIVND (reference sequence). Deletions cut 7 bases from V and 0 bases from J, with 12 bases between. Here the CDR3 reads CASTFDRMNTEAFF. CDR3 nucleotides: TGTGCCAGTACGTTTGACAGAATGAACACTGAAGCTTTCTTT.

The chain is built from TRBV9 and TRBJ2-1; D ambiguous. Germline V gene sequence: CDR1 SGDLS, CDR2 YYNGEE. The CDR3 spans 15 residues. V was clipped by 4 bases and J by 7 bases, with 18 bases between them. CDR3 sequence (DNA): TGTGCCAGCAGCCCCATAGTCGGCCTCCCGAATGAGCAGTTCTTC. This codes for CASSPIVGLPNEQFF. The complete variable domain, with remaining parts taken from reference TRBV9 and TRBJ2-1, reads DSGVTQTPKHLITATGQRVTLRCSPRSGDLSVYWYQQSLDQGLQFLIQYYNGEERAKGNILERFSAQQFPDLHSELNLSSLELGDSALYFCASSPIVGLPNEQFFGPGTRLTVL.

This clone has a single count. The chain has TRBV11-2 and TRBJ2-3; 7 positions agree with TRBD2. The germline gives CDR1 SGHAT, CDR2 FQNNGV. Unmatched junction bases numbered 7, after V lost 3 bases and J lost 4 bases. The CDR3 extends over 15 amino acids. DNA for the CDR3: TGTGCCAGCAGCTTGGGGGGGAAGGGTGCAGATACGCAGTATTTT. Its protein is CASSLGGKGADTQYF.

In this sample, this clone turned up once. The rearrangement joins TRBV10-1 to TRBJ1-1; 8 positions match TRBD1. This CDR3 region has 14 residues. V dropped 8 bases and J dropped 3; count of bases not matched to a gene: 8. In germline, CDR1 is WNHNN, CDR2 SYGVQD (reference sequence). The CDR3 nucleotides read TGCGCCAGCGGGCGACAGGGGTCGCACACTGAAGCTTTCTTT. Its protein is CASGRQGSHTEAFF.

The rearrangement links TRBV20-1 to TRBJ2-7, with D hard to call. Germline V gene lookup returns CDR1 DFQATT and CDR2 SNEGSKA (reference sequence). V was clipped by 3 bases and J by 5 bases, with 11 bases between them. The CDR3 is 12 residues long. CDR3 in amino acids: CSASDRTNEQYF. CDR3 bases: TGCAGTGCTAGTGACCGGACCAACGAGCAGTACTTC.

This sequence joins TRBV5-1 and TRBJ1-1; D remains unclear. Per germline, CDR1 SGHRS and CDR2 YFSETQ. The CDR3 contains 15 residues. Trimming pared 2 bases from V and 7 bases from J, leaving 18 bases between. CDR3 in DNA: TGCGCCAGCAGCTTCATATCCGGAGTAATAAATGAAGCTTTCTTT. Its protein product is CASSFISGVINEAFF.

This chain connects TRBV29-1 to TRBJ2-1, with 13 positions matching TRBD2. V lost 6 bases and J lost 6; bases outside the gene matches: 11. Germline CDR1 SQVTM, CDR2 ANQGSEA. CDR3 length: 16 amino acids. The CDR3 sequence is CSVRTSGSNLLNEQFF. In DNA, the CDR3 is TGCAGCGTGCGGACTAGCGGGAGCAACTTACTCAATGAGCAGTTCTTC.

The chain joins TRBV28 to TRBJ1-2, with a tentative D call TRBD1 (5 bases). The V and J ends lost 4 bases and 1 base respectively, with 13 bases between them. CDR1 is MDHEN, CDR2 SYDVKM, per germline. This CDR3 region has 15 residues. CDR3 amino acids: CASSSVSGGNYGYTF. The DNA of the CDR3 is TGTGCCAGCAGTTCAGTATCTGGGGGTAACTATGGCTACACCTTC.

The rearrangement joins TRBV18 to TRBJ1-1; D perhaps matches TRBD1 (6 bases). The V gene's germline CDR1 is KGHSH and CDR2 LQKENI. V gave up 8 bases and J gave up 9 bases, with 13 bases separating them. The CDR3 has 11 amino acids. The CDR3 sequence is CASGEDRKAFF. CDR3 DNA: TGTGCCAGCGGAGAGGACAGAAAAGCTTTCTTT.

The gene calls are TRBV5-4 and TRBJ1-6; D call uncertain. The V gene lost 2 bases and the J gene lost 9 bases, with 15 bases spanning the gap. Germline lookup yields CDR1 SGHNT and CDR2 YYREEE (reference sequence). The CDR3 covers 15 residues. The CDR3 region is CASSLNPSDGSPLHF. The CDR3 DNA reads as TGTGCCAGCAGCTTAAATCCGAGCGACGGTTCACCCCTCCACTTT.

The chain recombines TRBV11-2 with TRBJ2-7; TRBD2 agrees at 14 bases. Germline V gene data show CDR1 as SGHAT and CDR2 as FQNNGV. V shed 5 bases, J shed 4 bases, and the junction held 10 bases outside the gene matches. The CDR3 has 17 amino acids. DNA of the CDR3: TGTGCCAGCAGCATGGGACTAGCGGGAGTGTCTTCTTACGAGCAGTACTTC. It is translated as CASSMGLAGVSSYEQYF.

J is TRBJ2-3 and V is TRBV5-1; D might be TRBD2 (6 bases). Germline V gives CDR1 SGHRS, CDR2 YFSETQ. The V end lost 4 bases, the J end lost 5 bases, and 8 bases lay between the germline ends. The CDR3 is made up of 12 amino acids. CDR3 loop: CASSRGKDTQYF. The CDR3 DNA follows: TGCGCCAGCAGCCGGGGGAAAGATACGCAGTATTTT.

This clone was counted a few times. This rearrangement joins TRBV28 to TRBJ1-1; possible D gene TRBD1, 5 bases. The CDR3 is made up of 13 amino acids. The germline V gene has CDR1 MDHEN and CDR2 SYDVKM. Trimming stripped 6 bases from V and 3 bases from J, with 11 bases between. CDR3 residues: CASSPREDTEAFF. As DNA, the CDR3 is TGTGCCAGCAGCCCCAGGGAGGACACTGAAGCTTTCTTT.

The gene calls are TRBV19 and TRBJ2-2; D is unresolved. The V gene lost 6 bases and the J gene lost 3 bases, with 5 bases spanning the gap. The CDR3 covers 12 residues. From germline, CDR1 is LNHDA and CDR2 SQIVND (reference sequence). The CDR3 region is CASRIYTGELFF. Here the CDR3 DNA reads TGTGCCAGTAGGATATACACCGGGGAGCTGTTTTTT.

This sequence joins TRBV12-3 or TRBV12-4 and TRBJ1-6; no clear D gene. Trimming took 3 bases from V and 14 from J, leaving 8 bases between them. The CDR3 contains 11 residues. The CDR3 DNA sequence: TGTGCCAGCAGTTTGGGGAACACCCTCCACTTT. Its translation: CASSLGNTLHF.

This clone was counted a single time. The chain is built from TRBV6-5 and TRBJ2-7, with 10 bases aligning to TRBD1. The CDR3 runs to 12 residues. V lost 8 bases to trimming and J lost 4 bases; unmatched junction nucleotides: 2. CDR1 and CDR2 (germline): MNHEY, SVGAGI. CDR3 amino acids: CASGTGVYEQYF. In DNA, the CDR3 is TGTGCCAGCGGGACAGGGGTTTACGAGCAGTACTTC.

The chain carries TRBV19 and TRBJ1-5; D gene uncertain. This CDR3 spans 13 amino acids. Trimming left V 4 bases short and J 3 bases short, with 7 bases between. Germline V CDR1 and CDR2: LNHDA, SQIVND (reference sequence). The CDR3 here is CASSNFPNQPQHF. The CDR3, as DNA: TGTGCCAGTAGTAACTTCCCCAATCAGCCCCAGCATTTT.

The chain combines TRBV7-9 with TRBJ2-5; D is tentatively TRBD1 or TRBD2 (5 bases each). Trimming removed 5 bases at V and 0 bases at J, with 10 bases between. Per the germline V gene, CDR1 is SEHNR and CDR2 is FQNEAQ (reference sequence). CDR3 length equals 14 residues. DNA for the CDR3: TGTGCCAGCAGCCCTGGGACGGACCAAGAGACCCAGTACTTC. This codes for CASSPGTDQETQYF.

The chain links TRBV7-3 to TRBJ2-1; D may be TRBD2 (7 bases). CDR3 size: 14 residues. V lost 0 bases, J lost 9 bases, and 12 bases lay in between. CDR1 and CDR2 from the germline V gene are SGHTA and FQGTGA. CDR3 nucleotide sequence: TGTGCCAGCAGCTTAACCGCGGGGGCGGGTGAGCAGTTCTTC. This encodes CASSLTAGAGEQFF.